This T cell receptor beta chain was observed in a study of OX40 agonist ivuxolimab in advanced cancers. Sequenced by immunoSEQ multiplex PCR; TCRdb stores in-frame clones only, minus some. The table lists approximately 80,000 clones, 90% of them singletons. Whole-study results and caveats: Antigen specificity remained undetermined for the expanded peripheral T cells. People who partly responded at 0.1-3.0 mg/kg had some of the least clonal expansion seen.

This CDR3 has 15 residues. Germline values: CDR1 SGHDN, CDR2 FVKESK. J was trimmed by 6 bases and V by 4 bases; bases with no gene match: 4. Sampling times: baseline, cycle 4 day 1, cycle 7 day 1. In regard to this clone: Its antigen is unknown.

Sequenced material: CD4+ or CD8+ T cells sorted from blood, taken in a trial of the OX40 agonist ivuxolimab. V usage is TRBV14 and J usage is TRBJ2-2, with 11 bases lining up with TRBD1. This receptor was taken from an adult with an advanced solid tumor such as melanoma, head and neck, liver or kidney cancer. The CDR3 DNA is TGTGCCAGCAGCCTCATGGGACAGGGGGCCGGGGAGCTGTTTTTT. It yields the protein CASSLMGQGAGELFF. Drawing the rest from reference TRBV14 and TRBJ2-2, the complete variable domain is EAGVTQFPSHSVIEKGQTVTLRCDPISGHDNLYWYRRVMGKEIKFLLHFVKESKQDESGMPNNRFLAERTGGTYSTLKVQPAELEDSGVYFCASSLMGQGAGELFFGEGSRLTVL.